There are many counts of the clone carrying this T cell receptor beta chain. The source of the sample is a study of tumor and adjacent non-tumor tissue in lung cancer. The CDR3 runs to 14 residues. V shed 5 bases, J shed 5 bases, and the junction held 8 bases outside the gene matches. The V gene's germline CDR1 is SGHAT and CDR2 FQNNGV. The template was RNA from unsorted bulk tissue. The library came from three nested PCR rounds adapted from ARM-PCR protocols. TCRdb re-analysed the multiplex PCR reads in MiXCR, keeping a single row per CDR3 protein. The sample consists of some 200,000 distinct CDR3 sequences, 71% of them appearing once.

This clonotype originated in a man aged 55 to 70 with non-small cell lung cancer. The chain couples TRBV11-2 to TRBJ2-7, with 8 bases identical to TRBD2. Sequences were obtained from lung tumor tissue. The CDR3 coding sequence is TGTGCCAGCAGCGTGCCGGGACTAGACGACGAGCAGTACTTC. Translating it yields CASSVPGLDDEQYF.